This passage covers 3 T cell receptor beta chains from one sample sequenced in a study of beta chain features in type 1 diabetes (dated by TCRdb to between 2017 and 2018). Overall results and qualifications from the work: Type 1 diabetes patients showed a moderate but significant shortening of TCRB CDR3 length in all four CD4+ subsets.

The library was generated by the immunoSEQ multiplex PCR assay. All of the isolated RNA was reverse transcribed with the High Capacity cDNA Reverse Transcription Kit, so expressed TCRB transcripts were sequenced. TCRdb re-hosts the immuneACCESS table, in-frame sequences only. Its copies lack some clones; in the studies checked, an unresolved V gene accounts for under half of them, and the cause for the rest is not known. Across this sample there are roughly 700,000 clones, with under 15% seen only once. Of the sample, approximately 0.022% is held by the ten largest clones. These TCRs are of unknown antigen specificity. The sample consisted of naive CD4+ T cells from blood. According to the study, the label for this sample's cell subset or site signals: true naive CD4+ T cells. These receptor sequences come from a man in his late teens or twenties with type 1 diabetes.

The chain recombines TRBV7-3 with TRBJ1-5, with unresolved D. The length of the CDR3 is 11 residues. V lost 4 bases and J lost 6, with 4 bases in between. Germline loops: CDR1 SGHTA, CDR2 FQGTGA. The CDR3 DNA is TGTGCCAGCAGCTCCACTCAGCCCCAGCATTTT. This codes for CASSSTQPQHF.

The chain combines TRBV20-1 with TRBJ1-4; D call uncertain. Germline loops: CDR1 DFQATT, CDR2 SNEGSKA (reference sequence). V was cut by 5 bases and J by 8 bases, with 9 bases left in between. The CDR3 spans 11 residues. The CDR3 spells CSAYTHEKLFF. The CDR3 region has the DNA TGCAGTGCTTACACTCACGAAAAACTGTTTTTT.

On this clone: The identical CDR3 is also encoded by other nucleotide sequences in the sample. This chain uses TRBV18 with TRBJ2-1; D remains ambiguous. CDR3 length: 14 amino acids. V dropped 3 bases and J dropped 0 bases, with 6 bases sitting between them. CDR1 and CDR2 (germline): KGHSH, LQKENI. Written as DNA, the CDR3 is TGTGCCAGCTCACCGGACCGCTCCTACAATGAGCAGTTCTTC. This codes for CASSPDRSYNEQFF.